This TCR beta chain was found in a study of blood T cells in healthy people across ages. Study-wide results and limits: More naive CD4+ cells and higher diversity were found in long-lived than in aged donors.

About this clonotype itself: Its target is not known.

A J-beta primer mix and a sample-barcoded 5' primer were used in a second PCR of about 7 to 12 cycles. One entry per CDR3 protein results from TCRdb running MiXCR on the 5' RACE reads. The table shows some 1,800,000 distinct CDR3 sequences, with around 42% occurring only once. The CDR3 totals 12 residues. Germline V gene sequence: CDR1 SEHNR, CDR2 FQNEAQ (reference sequence). Trimming removed 4 bases at V and 8 bases at J, with 9 bases between. The chain has TRBV7-9 and TRBJ2-1; D unclear. The TCR originated in a human donor in good health. Material: blood. The CDR3 reads CASSSVPYEQFF. CDR3 nucleotides: TGTGCCAGCAGCTCCGTTCCTTATGAGCAGTTCTTC.